What follows describes a single T cell receptor (beta chain). This CDR3 is built from 14 residues. Germline lookup yields CDR1 MNHNS and CDR2 SASEGT. V was shortened by 6 bases and J by 2 bases, with 11 bases between the two germline ends. The data were obtained in a study of cytomegalovirus exposure and HLA in healthy donors. PCR involved 60 Vbeta and 13 Jbeta primers. Some clones are missing from TCRdb's copy, which holds only in-frame ones; the method was immunoSEQ multiplex PCR. Among fewer than 75,000 clones listed, about four fifths were seen once. The chain couples TRBV6-1 to TRBJ1-3; D not certain. This sequence originates from a woman in her twenties or thirties in good health and CMV-seronegative. What was sequenced was PBMCs. The CDR3 loop reads CASRTLGAGNTIYF. The CDR3 DNA reads as TGTGCCAGCAGGACACTCGGGGCTGGAAACACCATATATTTT.